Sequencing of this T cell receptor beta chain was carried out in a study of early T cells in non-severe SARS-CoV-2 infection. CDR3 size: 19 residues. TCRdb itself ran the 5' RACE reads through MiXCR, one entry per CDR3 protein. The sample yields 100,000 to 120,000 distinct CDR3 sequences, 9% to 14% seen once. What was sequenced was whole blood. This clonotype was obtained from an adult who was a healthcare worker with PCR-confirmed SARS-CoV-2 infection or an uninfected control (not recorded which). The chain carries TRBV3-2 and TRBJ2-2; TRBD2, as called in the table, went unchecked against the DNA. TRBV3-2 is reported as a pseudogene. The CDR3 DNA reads TGTGCCAGCAGCCAGCGAATAGGGATTGGCCTCCTGGACACCGGGGAGCTGTTTTTT. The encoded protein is CASSQRIGIGLLDTGELFF.